A selection of T cell receptor beta chains follows, all from one sample in a study of T cells in Graves' hyperthyroidism and ophthalmopathy. TCRdb reanalysed the multiplex PCR reads using MiXCR and keeps one entry per CDR3 protein. The profile shows 350,000 to 500,000 distinct CDR3 sequences, roughly an eighth of them singletons. The sequenced sample consisted of blood. The receptors were gathered from a woman aged 18 to 35 with Graves' hyperthyroidism. Each CDR3 is given with its conserved first and last residue. D genes are given only for firm matches. Not every row has a clone size; where given, it reads once, few, many or a size class.

TRBV19	NA	NA	TRBJ1-5	TGTGCCAGTAGTCGGATAATTAGCAGGAACCAGCCCCAGCATTTT	CASSRIISRNQPQHF
TRBV6-1	TRBD1	NA	TRBJ1-5	TGTGCCAGCAGGGGACAGCCCGGGGGGCCCCAGCATTTT	CASRGQPGGPQHF
TRBV28	NA	many	TRBJ1-2	TGTGCCAGCAGTTTAGCAGGTGCAGGCTACACCTTC	CASSLAGAGYTF
TRBV10-2	NA	many	TRBJ1-2	TGCGCCAGCAGTGAGGCAGGGCGGGGTTCGTATGGCTACACCTTC	CASSEAGRGSYGYTF
TRBV5-4	TRBD1	NA	TRBJ2-2	TGTGCCAGCAGCTTAGGGCAGGGGGTGACCGGGGAGCTGTTTTTT	CASSLGQGVTGELFF
TRBV19	NA	few	TRBJ2-5	TGTGCCAGTAGTATAGGGGGAAACAGGGCAGAGACCCAGTACTTC	CASSIGGNRAETQYF
TRBV30	NA	few	TRBJ1-3	TGTGCCTGGGGGGATCAAATAGGCGCTGGAAACACCATATATTTT	CAWGDQIGAGNTIYF
TRBV6-1	TRBD1	NA	TRBJ1-6	TGTGCCAGCAGGACAGGGGGGAATTCACCCCTCCACTTT	CASRTGGNSPLHF
TRBV27	NA	few	TRBJ1-1	TGTGCCAGCAGTCCCAGGGTATTCTTGAACACTGAAGCTTTCTTT	CASSPRVFLNTEAFF
TRBV5-1	TRBD2	many	TRBJ2-5	TGCGCCAGCAGTTCTAGCGGGGGAATCGAGACCCAGTACTTC	CASSSSGGIETQYF
TRBV27	NA	NA	TRBJ1-1	TGTGCCAGCAGTTATAAAGTGGGCACTGAAGCTTTCTTT	CASSYKVGTEAFF
TRBV19	TRBD1	NA	TRBJ2-7	TGTGCCAGTAGTCCCAGGGACAGGGGGCTTGCCGAGCAGTACTTC	CASSPRDRGLAEQYF
TRBV7-6	NA	few	TRBJ2-7	TGTGCCAGCAGTTATGAGACAGATTCCGCCTACGAGCAGTACTTC	CASSYETDSAYEQYF
TRBV12-3/TRBV12-4	NA	few	TRBJ2-2	TGTGCCAGCAGTTTCTTAGTAGGCACCGGGGAGCTGTTTTTT	CASSFLVGTGELFF
TRBV27	NA	NA	TRBJ2-7	TGTGCCAGCAGTTTAGGGCAGGGTAGTTTCGAGCAGTACTTC	CASSLGQGSFEQYF
TRBV14	NA	many	TRBJ1-5	TGTGCCAGCAGCCAAGGGGGCAAGCCCCAGCATTTT	CASSQGGKPQHF
TRBV11-2	TRBD2	many	TRBJ2-7	TGTGCCAGCAGCCCCCCCGGTAGCGGGAGGGCCGCCGAGCAGTACTTC	CASSPPGSGRAAEQYF
TRBV19	NA	NA	TRBJ2-3	TGTGCCAGTAGTATGGTTTTAAACACAGATACGCAGTATTTT	CASSMVLNTDTQYF
TRBV6-2/TRBV6-3	TRBD2	many	TRBJ2-7	TGTGCCAGCAGACCTACCCCGACTAGCCCGACCTACGAGCAGTACTTC	CASRPTPTSPTYEQYF
TRBV15	TRBD1	NA	TRBJ1-3	TGTGCCACCAGCTTGGGGACAGGGTCGTCTGGAAACACCATATATTTT	CATSLGTGSSGNTIYF
TRBV5-1	TRBD2	few	TRBJ2-1	TGCGCCAGCAGCCGAAGGACTAGCGGAGAAGGGTTCTTC	CASSRRTSGEGFF
TRBV19	NA	many	TRBJ1-1	TGTGCCAGTAGTATCGGCGGCCATGGGCCTGAAGCTTTCTTT	CASSIGGHGPEAFF
TRBV7-8	NA	many	TRBJ2-7	TGTGCCAGCAGCTTAAGCAGGAGGAATTCCGAGCAGTACTTC	CASSLSRRNSEQYF
TRBV7-2	NA	many	TRBJ2-7	TGTGCCAGCAGCCTAGACACCTTCTCCTACGAGCAGTACTTC	CASSLDTFSYEQYF
TRBV28	NA	many	TRBJ1-2	TGTGCCAGCAGCAAGATAGTACATCCAGGCTACACCTTC	CASSKIVHPGYTF
TRBV2	TRBD1	many	TRBJ2-3	TGTGCCAGCAGCGAAGCCGGGACAGACACAGATACGCAGTATTTT	CASSEAGTDTDTQYF
TRBV11-2	NA	many	TRBJ2-5	TGTGCCAGCAGCTTAGTTTTTTCGACTCTCCAAGAGACCCAGTACTTC	CASSLVFSTLQETQYF
TRBV11-2	NA	few	TRBJ2-2	TGTGCCAGCAGTTCACTCCGGGGCGATAACACCGGGGAGCTGTTTTTT	CASSSLRGDNTGELFF
TRBV4-1	NA	many	TRBJ2-5	TGCGCCAGCAGCCAAGCCGGGGCGGCCTCGGAGACCCAGTACTTC	CASSQAGAASETQYF
TRBV10-3	TRBD2	NA	TRBJ2-5	TGTGCCATCAGTGAGTACGTGGGAGGGACTAACCAAGAGACCCAGTACTTC	CAISEYVGGTNQETQYF
TRBV20-1	NA	few	TRBJ1-5	TGCAGTGCTAGCCAGGGGTTTCCTCAGCCCCAGCATTTT	CSASQGFPQPQHF
TRBV20-1	TRBD1	many	TRBJ2-1	TGCAGTGCTGCGGGACAGGGGGCCTACAATGAGCAGTTCTTC	CSAAGQGAYNEQFF
TRBV20-1	NA	NA	TRBJ2-1	TGCAGTGCTGAACCCCGGGGAGTTGTTATCAATGAGCAGTTCTTC	CSAEPRGVVINEQFF
TRBV28	NA	many	TRBJ1-3	TGTGCCAGCAGTTTAGGGAACTCTGGAAACACCATATATTTT	CASSLGNSGNTIYF
TRBV4-3	NA	few	TRBJ2-7	TGCGCCAGCAGCCAAGGGGGTAACCCGGGGACTCCCTACGAGCAGTACTTC	CASSQGGNPGTPYEQYF
TRBV5-1	NA	many	TRBJ1-2	TGCGCCAGCAGCTCTCATGAGGGGGAAGTTCGGTATGGCTACACCTTC	CASSSHEGEVRYGYTF
TRBV20-1	NA	many	TRBJ2-6	TGCAGTGCTAGGTCAGGATCCGGGGCCAACGTCCTGACTTTC	CSARSGSGANVLTF
TRBV6-8	TRBD2	NA	TRBJ2-2	TGCGCCACCAAGACTAGCGGGGTTACCGGGGAGCTGTTTTTT	CATKTSGVTGELFF
TRBV29-1	TRBD2	many	TRBJ2-5	TGCAGCGTTGCGGTGGGTTCTAGCGGGAGTGGGACCCAGTACTTC	CSVAVGSSGSGTQYF
TRBV9	NA	many	TRBJ2-5	TGTGCCAGCAGCGTAGAACCGGCGGGCGTTCTAGAGACCCAGTACTTC	CASSVEPAGVLETQYF
TRBV7-9	TRBD1	few	TRBJ1-1	TGTGCCAGCAGCTCGCGGACAGGGGCCAGGACTGAAGCTTTCTTT	CASSSRTGARTEAFF
TRBV28	NA	many	TRBJ1-1	TGTGCCAGCAGTCCCCGGATAGGAGCTTTCTTT	CASSPRIGAFF
TRBV20-1	NA	few	TRBJ2-5	TGCAGTGCTAGAAGGGGGGGCCGAGAGACCCAGTACTTC	CSARRGGRETQYF
TRBV30	NA	many	TRBJ1-2	TGTGCCTGGGGGAAGGCCTATGGCTACACCTTC	CAWGKAYGYTF
TRBV2	TRBD1	many	TRBJ2-3	TGTGCCAGCAGCCCGGGACAGGGGTTTTTCACACACACAGATACGCAGTATTTT	CASSPGQGFFTHTDTQYF
TRBV6-1	NA	many	TRBJ2-5	TGTGCCAGCAGACCCACAGGGAGGAAGCAAGAGACCCAGTACTTC	CASRPTGRKQETQYF
TRBV7-9	NA	many	TRBJ2-7	TGTGCCAGCAGCTTAGGAGGGGTTTACTACGAGCAGTACTTC	CASSLGGVYYEQYF
TRBV12-3/TRBV12-4	NA	few	TRBJ1-3	TGTGCCAGCAGTACCACGGTCTCTGGAAACACCATATATTTT	CASSTTVSGNTIYF
TRBV28	TRBD2	NA	TRBJ2-3	TGTGCCAGCAGCCTCACGAGCGGGAGAGTAACAGATACGCAGTATTTT	CASSLTSGRVTDTQYF
TRBV11-1	NA	many	TRBJ2-2	TGTGCCAGCAGCCAGCGGAACACCGGGGAGCTGTTTTTT	CASSQRNTGELFF
TRBV12-3/TRBV12-4	NA	many	TRBJ1-2	TGTGCCAGCAGGGTCGCAGGACAGTTGGGGAGCGATGGCTACACCTTC	CASRVAGQLGSDGYTF
TRBV2	NA	NA	TRBJ2-3	TGTGCCAGCAGTTGGGACGAAAATACGCAGTATTTT	CASSWDENTQYF
TRBV12-3/TRBV12-4	NA	many	TRBJ2-2	TGTGCCAGCGGACCTAGGACGGCGAACACCGGGGAGCTGTTTTTT	CASGPRTANTGELFF
TRBV11-2	NA	many	TRBJ2-1	TGTGCCAGCAGCTTAGATACGGGCCGTGAGCAGTTCTTC	CASSLDTGREQFF